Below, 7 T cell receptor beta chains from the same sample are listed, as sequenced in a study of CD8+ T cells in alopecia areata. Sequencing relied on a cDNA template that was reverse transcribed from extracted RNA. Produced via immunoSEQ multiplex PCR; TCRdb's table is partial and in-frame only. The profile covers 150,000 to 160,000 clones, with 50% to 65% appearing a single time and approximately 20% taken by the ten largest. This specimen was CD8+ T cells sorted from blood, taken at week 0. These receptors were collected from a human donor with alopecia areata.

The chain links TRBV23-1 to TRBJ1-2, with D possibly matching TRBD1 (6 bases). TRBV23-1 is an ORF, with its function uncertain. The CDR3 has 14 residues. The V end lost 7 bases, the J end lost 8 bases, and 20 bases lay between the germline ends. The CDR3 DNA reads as TGCGCCAGCATCCAAGTCCGGGACATTCAAGGCTACACCTTC. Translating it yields CASIQVRDIQGYTF.

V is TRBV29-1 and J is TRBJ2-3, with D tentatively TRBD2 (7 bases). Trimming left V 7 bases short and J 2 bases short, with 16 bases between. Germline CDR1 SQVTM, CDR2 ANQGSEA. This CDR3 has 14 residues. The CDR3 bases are TGCAGCGCCTTAGGGGGGGAACTCACAGATACGCAGTATTTT. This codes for CSALGGELTDTQYF.

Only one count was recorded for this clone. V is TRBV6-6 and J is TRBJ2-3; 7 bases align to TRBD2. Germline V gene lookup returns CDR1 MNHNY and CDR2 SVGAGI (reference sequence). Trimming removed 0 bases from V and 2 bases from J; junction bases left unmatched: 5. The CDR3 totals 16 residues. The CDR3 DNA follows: TGTGCCAGCAGTTACTCGATCAGCGGGGTCACAGATACGCAGTATTTT. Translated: CASSYSISGVTDTQYF.

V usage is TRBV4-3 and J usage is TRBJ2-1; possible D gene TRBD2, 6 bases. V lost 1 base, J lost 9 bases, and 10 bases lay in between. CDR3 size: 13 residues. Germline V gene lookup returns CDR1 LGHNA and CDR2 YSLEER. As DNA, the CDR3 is TGCGCCAGCAGCCAAGGGTTCGGGAGTGAGCAGTTCTTC. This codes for CASSQGFGSEQFF.

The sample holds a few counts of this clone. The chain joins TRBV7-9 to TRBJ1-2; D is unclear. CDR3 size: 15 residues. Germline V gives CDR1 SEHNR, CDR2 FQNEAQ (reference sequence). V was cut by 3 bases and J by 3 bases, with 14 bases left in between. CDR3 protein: CASSFSDTKHYGYTF. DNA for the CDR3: TGTGCCAGCAGCTTCTCTGACACCAAGCACTATGGCTACACCTTC.

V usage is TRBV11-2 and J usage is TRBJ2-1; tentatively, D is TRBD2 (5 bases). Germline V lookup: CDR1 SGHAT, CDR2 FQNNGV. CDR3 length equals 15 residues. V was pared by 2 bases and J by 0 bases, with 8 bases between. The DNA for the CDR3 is TGTGCCAGCAGCTTAAATGAGGGCTCCTACAATGAGCAGTTCTTC. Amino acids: CASSLNEGSYNEQFF.

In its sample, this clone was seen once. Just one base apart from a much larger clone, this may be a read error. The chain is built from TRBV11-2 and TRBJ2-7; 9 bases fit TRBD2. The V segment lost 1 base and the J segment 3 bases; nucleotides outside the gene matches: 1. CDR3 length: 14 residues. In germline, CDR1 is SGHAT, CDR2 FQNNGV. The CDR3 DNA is TGTGCCAGCAGCTTAGCTAGCGGGGACTACGAGCAGTACTTC. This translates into CASSLASGDYEQYF.